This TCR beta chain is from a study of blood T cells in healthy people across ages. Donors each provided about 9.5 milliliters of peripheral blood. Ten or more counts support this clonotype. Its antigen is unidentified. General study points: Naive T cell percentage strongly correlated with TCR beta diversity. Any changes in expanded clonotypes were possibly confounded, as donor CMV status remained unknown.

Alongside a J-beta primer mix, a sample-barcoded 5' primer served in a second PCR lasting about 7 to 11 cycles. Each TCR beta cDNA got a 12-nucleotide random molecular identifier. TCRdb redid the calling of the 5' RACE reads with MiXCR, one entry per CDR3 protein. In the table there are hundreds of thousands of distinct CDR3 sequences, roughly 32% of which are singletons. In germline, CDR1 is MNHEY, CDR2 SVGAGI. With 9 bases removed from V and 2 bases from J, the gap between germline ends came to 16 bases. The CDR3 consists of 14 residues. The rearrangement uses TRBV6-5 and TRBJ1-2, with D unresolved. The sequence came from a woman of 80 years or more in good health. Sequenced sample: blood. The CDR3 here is CASKDGSPNYGYTF. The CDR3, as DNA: TGTGCCAGTAAAGACGGCAGCCCAAACTATGGCTACACCTTC.